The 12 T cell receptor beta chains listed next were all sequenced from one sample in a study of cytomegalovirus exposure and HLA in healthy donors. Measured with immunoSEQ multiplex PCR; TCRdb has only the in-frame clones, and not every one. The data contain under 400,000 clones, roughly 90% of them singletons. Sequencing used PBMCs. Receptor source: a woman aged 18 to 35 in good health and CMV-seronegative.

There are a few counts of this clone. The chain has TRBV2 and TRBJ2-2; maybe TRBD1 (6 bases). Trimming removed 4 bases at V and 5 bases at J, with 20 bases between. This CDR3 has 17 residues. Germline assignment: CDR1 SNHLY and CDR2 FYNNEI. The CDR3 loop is CASSVRGSGEGTGELFF. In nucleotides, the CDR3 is TGTGCCAGCAGTGTTAGGGGGTCGGGCGAGGGGACCGGGGAGCTGTTTTTT.

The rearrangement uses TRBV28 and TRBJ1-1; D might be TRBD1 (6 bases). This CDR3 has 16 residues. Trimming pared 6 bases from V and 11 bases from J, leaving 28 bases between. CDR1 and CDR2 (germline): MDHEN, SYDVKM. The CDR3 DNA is TGTGCCAGCAGGACGCCCGCTGGGACAAAGGGATATCCGGCTTTCTTT. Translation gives CASRTPAGTKGYPAFF.

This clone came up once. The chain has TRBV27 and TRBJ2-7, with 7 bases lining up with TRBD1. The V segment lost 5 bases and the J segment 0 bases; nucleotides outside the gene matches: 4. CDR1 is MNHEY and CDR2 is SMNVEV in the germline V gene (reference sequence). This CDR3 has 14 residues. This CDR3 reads CASSARQGSYEQYF. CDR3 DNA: TGTGCCAGCAGTGCAAGACAGGGCTCCTACGAGCAGTACTTC.

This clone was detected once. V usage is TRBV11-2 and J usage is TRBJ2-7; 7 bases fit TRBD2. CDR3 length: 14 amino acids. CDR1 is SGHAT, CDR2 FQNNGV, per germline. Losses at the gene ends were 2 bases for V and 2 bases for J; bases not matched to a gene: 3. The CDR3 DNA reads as TGTGCCAGCAGCTTAATCCGGGGGGCCTACGAGCAGTACTTC. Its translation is CASSLIRGAYEQYF.

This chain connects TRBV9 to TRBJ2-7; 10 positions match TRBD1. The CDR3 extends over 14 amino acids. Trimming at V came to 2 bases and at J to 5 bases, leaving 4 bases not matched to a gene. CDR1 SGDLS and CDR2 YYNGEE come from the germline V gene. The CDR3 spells CASSVRTGGNEQYF. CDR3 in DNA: TGTGCCAGCAGCGTGCGGACAGGGGGTAACGAGCAGTACTTC.

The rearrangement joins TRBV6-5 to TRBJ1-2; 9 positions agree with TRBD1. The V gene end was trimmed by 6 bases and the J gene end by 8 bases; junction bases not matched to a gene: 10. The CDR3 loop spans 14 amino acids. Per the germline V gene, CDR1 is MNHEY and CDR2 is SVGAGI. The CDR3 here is CASRLGQGTGGYTF. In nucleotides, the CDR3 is TGTGCCAGCAGGTTGGGACAGGGTACCGGAGGCTACACCTTC.

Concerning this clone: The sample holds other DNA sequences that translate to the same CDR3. Here the CDR3 DNA reads TGTGCCAGCAGTTCAGGGACAGATACGCAGTATTTT. Amino acid sequence: CASSSGTDTQYF. The J gene is TRBJ2-3, the V gene TRBV28; perhaps TRBD1 as D (5 bases). Germline V lookup: CDR1 MDHEN, CDR2 SYDVKM. Trimming took 4 bases from V and 3 from J, leaving 5 bases between them. CDR3 length equals 12 residues. The whole variable domain, filled in from reference TRBV28 and TRBJ2-3, reads DVKVTQSSRYLVKRTGEKVFLECVQDMDHENMFWYRQDPGLGLRLIYFSYDVKMKEKGDIPEGYSVSREKKERFSLILESASTNQTSMYLCASSSGTDTQYFGPGTRLTVL.

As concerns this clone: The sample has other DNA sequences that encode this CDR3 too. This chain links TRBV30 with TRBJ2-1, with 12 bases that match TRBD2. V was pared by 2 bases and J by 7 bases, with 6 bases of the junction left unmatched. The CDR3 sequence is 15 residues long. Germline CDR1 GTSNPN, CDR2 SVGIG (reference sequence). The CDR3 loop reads CAWSPGLAGGNEQFF. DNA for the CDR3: TGTGCCTGGAGTCCTGGGCTAGCGGGGGGGAATGAGCAGTTCTTC.

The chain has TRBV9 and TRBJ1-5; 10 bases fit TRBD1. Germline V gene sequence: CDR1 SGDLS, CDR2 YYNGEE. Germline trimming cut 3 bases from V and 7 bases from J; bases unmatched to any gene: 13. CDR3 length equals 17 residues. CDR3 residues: CASSADGRQGAGQPQHF. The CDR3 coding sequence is TGTGCCAGCAGCGCCGACGGACGACAGGGGGCTGGGCAGCCCCAGCATTTT. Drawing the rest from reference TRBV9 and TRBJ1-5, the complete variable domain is DSGVTQTPKHLITATGQRVTLRCSPRSGDLSVYWYQQSLDQGLQFLIQYYNGEERAKGNILERFSAQQFPDLHSELNLSSLELGDSALYFCASSADGRQGAGQPQHFGDGTRLSIL.

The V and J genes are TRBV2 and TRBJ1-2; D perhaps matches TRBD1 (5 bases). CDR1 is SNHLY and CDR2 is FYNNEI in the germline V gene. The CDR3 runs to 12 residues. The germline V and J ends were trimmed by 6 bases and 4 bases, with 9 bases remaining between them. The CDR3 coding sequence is TGTGCCAGCAGGGGAGGGGTCTATGGCTACACCTTC. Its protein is CASRGGVYGYTF.

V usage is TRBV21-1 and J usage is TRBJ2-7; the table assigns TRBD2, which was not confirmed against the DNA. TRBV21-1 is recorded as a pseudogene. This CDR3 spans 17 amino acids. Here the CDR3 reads CASSKSRTRVEAYEQYF. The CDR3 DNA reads TGTGCCAGCAGCAAATCTCGGACTAGAGTAGAGGCCTACGAGCAGTACTTC.

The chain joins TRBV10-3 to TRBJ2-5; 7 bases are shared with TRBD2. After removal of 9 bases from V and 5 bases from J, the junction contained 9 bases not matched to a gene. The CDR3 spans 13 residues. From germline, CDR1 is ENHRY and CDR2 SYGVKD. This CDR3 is CAISAGDGETQYF. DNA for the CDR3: TGTGCCATTTCTGCGGGGGACGGGGAGACCCAGTACTTC.